These 31 T cell receptor beta chains were all obtained from the same sample, sequenced in a study of T cells in women clearing cervical HPV infection. The protocol was immunoSEQ multiplex PCR, while the TCRdb copy is restricted to in-frame clones and leaves out a portion. Recorded for this sample: approximately 30,000 clones. What was sequenced was blood buffy coat. These receptors all stem from a woman between 18 and 69 years old with a cervical HPV16 infection that either progressed to CIN3+ or cleared (not recorded which).

On this clone itself: The CDR3 end is not reached by the read, which stops 3 residues before it; the germline J gene fills it in. This chain uses TRBV18 with TRBJ2-1; the match to TRBD1 covers 9 bases. CDR1 KGHSH and CDR2 LQKENI come from the germline V gene. The CDR3 consists of 16 residues. V lost 6 bases and J lost 5; bases outside the gene matches: 11. CDR3 sequence: CASSRYGQGFNNEQFF. The CDR3 DNA, read in part, is TGTGCCAGCTCGCGCTACGGACAGGGGTTCAACAATGAG.

Note on this clone: The sequenced fragment ends 3 residues before the CDR3 boundary, so the rest is inferred from the germline J gene. V is TRBV5-1 and J is TRBJ2-7; 9 nucleotides match TRBD2. V lost 1 base to trimming and J lost 4 bases; unmatched junction nucleotides: 6. This CDR3 contains 15 residues. Germline V gene lookup returns CDR1 SGHRS and CDR2 YFSETQ. The CDR3 DNA, read in part, is TGCGCCAGCAGCTTGACGGCGGGAGGGGGTTACGAG. Residues: CASSLTAGGGYE. The full CDR3 protein is CASSLTAGGGYEQYF.

A note on this clone: The read ends 3 residues shy of where the CDR3 ends; the end is completed using the germline J gene. This chain joins TRBV27 and TRBJ2-7; 7 nucleotides align to TRBD2. CDR1 is MNHEY, CDR2 SMNVEV, per germline (reference sequence). The CDR3 extends over 14 amino acids. V trimming: 5 bases; J trimming: 4 bases; junction bases outside the gene matches: 8. The CDR3 loop reads CASSTGTTPYEQYF. CDR3 DNA (partial): TGTGCCAGCAGTACCGGGACTACACCATACGAG.

The DNA read from the CDR3 is TGTGCCAGCTCACCGGATGCCAGGTTTAATGAAAAA. It is translated as CASSPDARFNEK. The CDR3 as a whole reads CASSPDARFNEKLFF. The chain is built from TRBV18 and TRBJ1-4; no clear D. Sequencing ends 3 residues short of the CDR3 end; the germline J gene provides the rest. V was cut by 3 bases and J by 4 bases, with 12 bases left in between. Germline V CDR1 and CDR2: KGHSH, LQKENI. CDR3 length equals 15 residues.

CDR3 region: CASSRHGTGIAGANVLTF. Partial CDR3 DNA: TGTGCCAGCAGCCGGCATGGGACAGGGATAGCTGGGGCCAACGTC. The V call is TRBV4-2, the J call TRBJ2-6, with 9 bases that match TRBD1. The sequenced fragment ends 3 residues before the CDR3 boundary, so the rest is inferred from the germline J gene. Germline assignment: CDR1 LGHNA and CDR2 YNFKEQ. After removal of 4 bases from V and 2 bases from J, the junction contained 9 bases not matched to a gene. The CDR3 is made up of 18 amino acids.

Comments on this clone: Read sequence stops 3 residues before the CDR3 end, and the germline J gene provides the missing end. The chain carries TRBV11-2 and TRBJ2-2; D is perhaps TRBD1 (5 bases). The V gene's germline CDR1 is SGHAT and CDR2 FQNNGV. The CDR3 is 13 amino acids. The part of the CDR3 DNA that was read is TGTGCCAGCAGCCCCTTTACAGGAACACCG. It codes for CASSPFTGTP. In full, the CDR3 reads CASSPFTGTPLFF.

With regard to this clone: The sequence runs out 3 residues before the end of the CDR3; the remainder is reconstructed from the germline J gene. The chain uses TRBV5-1 and TRBJ2-7, with 9 bases that match TRBD1. V was pared by 4 bases and J by 3 bases, with 5 bases of the junction left unmatched. CDR1 is SGHRS and CDR2 is YFSETQ in the germline V gene. This CDR3 region has 14 residues. CDR3 region: CASSPGTGRYEQYF. The CDR3 bases that were read are TGCGCCAGCAGCCCCGGGACAGGGCGCTACGAG.

Concerning this clone itself: The read stops 3 residues short of the end of the CDR3; the missing end is completed from the germline J gene. V usage is TRBV7-2 and J usage is TRBJ1-2, with D hard to call. Germline assignment: CDR1 SGHTA and CDR2 FQGNSA. The CDR3 totals 13 residues. V dropped 5 bases and J dropped 1 base, with 8 bases sitting between them. The CDR3 bases that were read are TGTGCCAGCAGCCCGGCGGGTAACTATGGC. Encoded protein: CASSPAGNYG. The whole CDR3 protein is CASSPAGNYGYTF.

Concerning this clone: A junction boundary mismatches the germline segment, possibly from a read error. The CDR3 is cut off 3 residues early in the read; its end comes from the germline J gene. This sample includes further DNA sequences coding for the same CDR3. J is TRBJ1-3 and V is TRBV5-4, with D maybe TRBD1 (5 bases). From germline, CDR1 is SGHNT and CDR2 YYREEE (reference sequence). The CDR3 covers 15 residues. CDR3 region: CASRAGPNSGNTIYF. CDR3 bases read: TGTGCCAGCAGAGCAGGGCCGAACTCTGGAAACACG. Combining the CDR3 with reference TRBV5-4 and TRBJ1-3 gives the whole variable domain ETGVTQSPTHLIKTRGQQVTLRCSSQSGHNTVSWYQQALGQGPQFIFQYYREEENGRGNFPPRFSGLQFPNYSSELNVNALELDDSALYLCASRAGPNSGNTIYFGEGSWLTVV.

Notes on this clone: The CDR3 is cut off 3 residues early in the read; its end comes from the germline J gene. This chain links TRBV30 with TRBJ1-1, with 8 bases lining up with TRBD1. V lost 5 bases to trimming and J lost 1 base; unmatched junction nucleotides: 0. CDR1 and CDR2 (germline): GTSNPN, SVGIG (reference sequence). The CDR3 spans 12 residues. CDR3 DNA (partial): TGTGCCTGGGGACAGGGGAACACTGAA. Protein sequence: CAWGQGNTE. The full CDR3 protein is CAWGQGNTEAFF.

Details on this clone: The read falls 3 residues short of the CDR3 end, and the missing part is taken from the germline J gene. The chain combines TRBV2 with TRBJ2-7; 7 bases fit TRBD1. This CDR3 is 13 amino acids long. Trimming took 7 bases from V and 5 from J; bases not matched to a gene: 8. Germline V lookup: CDR1 SNHLY, CDR2 FYNNEI. CDR3 protein: CASNRQGFNEQYF. The sequenced CDR3 bases are TGTGCCAGCAACCGACAGGGATTTAACGAG.

Regarding this clone: The read halts 3 residues ahead of the CDR3 end, with the missing end drawn from the germline J gene. The rearrangement links TRBV7-3 to TRBJ1-5; 7 positions agree with TRBD1. The V gene's germline CDR1 is SGHTA and CDR2 FQGTGA. CDR3 length: 15 amino acids. V lost 4 bases and J lost 2; bases outside the gene matches: 5. Here the CDR3 reads CASSSTDRGNQPQHF. The sequenced CDR3 bases are TGTGCCAGCAGCTCTACTGACAGGGGCAATCAGCCC.

As concerns this clone: The CDR3 end falls 3 residues outside the read, so it is completed with the germline J gene. V usage is TRBV10-3 and J usage is TRBJ1-1; D uncertain. Trimming cost V 10 bases and J 1 base, with 13 bases left between them. Germline CDR1 is ENHRY and CDR2 is SYGVKD. This CDR3 has 13 amino acids. The CDR3 reads CATTSSENTEAFF. The covered CDR3 bases are TGTGCCACGACATCTTCGGAGAACACTGAA.

Comment on this clone: Sequencing ends 3 residues short of the CDR3 end; the germline J gene provides the rest. This chain connects TRBV5-1 to TRBJ1-1; D gene unclear. The germline V and J ends were trimmed by 0 bases and 1 base, with 10 bases remaining between them. The CDR3 contains 15 residues. Germline CDR1 is SGHRS and CDR2 is YFSETQ. The DNA read from the CDR3 is TGCGCCAGCAGCTTGGACGGGTTGGGGAACACTGAA. It codes for CASSLDGLGNTE. The whole CDR3 reads CASSLDGLGNTEAFF.

Note on this clone: Its ends do not fully match the called genes, so a read error is possible. The read halts 3 residues ahead of the CDR3 end, with the missing end drawn from the germline J gene. Different DNA sequences within this sample yield the same CDR3. This rearrangement joins TRBV19 to TRBJ1-1; D is uncertain. CDR1 and CDR2 from the germline V gene are LNHDA and SQIVND (reference sequence). This CDR3 contains 13 residues. CDR3 residues: CASSIRQNTEAFF. The sequenced part of the CDR3 DNA is TGTGCCAGCAGTATCAGGCAGAACACTGAA.

Note on this clone: The CDR3 end falls 3 residues outside the read, so it is completed with the germline J gene. The rearrangement joins TRBV18 to TRBJ1-4, with no clear D. The CDR3 is made up of 14 amino acids. From germline, CDR1 is KGHSH and CDR2 LQKENI. Incomplete CDR3 DNA: TGTGCCAGCTCACGTACAGATTCTAATTCACCA. It translates to CASSRTDSNSP. Given in full, the CDR3 is CASSRTDSNSPLFF.

Turning to this clone: Read data end 3 residues before the CDR3 end; the end is taken from the germline J gene. The chain is built from TRBV18 and TRBJ2-3, with D perhaps matching TRBD2 (5 bases). Trimming shortened V by 3 bases and J by 2 bases, and 12 bases separated the two germline ends. The CDR3 sequence is 15 residues long. CDR1 KGHSH and CDR2 LQKENI come from the germline V gene. This chain's CDR3 is CASSPALDSTDTQYF. The sequenced CDR3 bases are TGTGCCAGCTCACCTGCACTAGATTCCACAGATACG.

As to this clone: The read finishes 3 residues shy of the CDR3 end, and the germline J gene is used to complete it. The genes are TRBV18 and TRBJ1-2; perhaps TRBD1 as D (5 bases). CDR1 is KGHSH and CDR2 is LQKENI in the germline V gene. CDR3 length: 16 amino acids. Trimming pared 2 bases from V and 2 bases from J, leaving 15 bases between. CDR3 DNA (partial): TGTGCCAGCTCACCAGGAGCGGGGGAAAACAACTATGGC. This translates into CASSPGAGENNYG. The whole CDR3 sequence is CASSPGAGENNYGYTF.

About this clone: Read data end 3 residues before the CDR3 end; the end is taken from the germline J gene. The chain has TRBV7-3 and TRBJ2-7, with D perhaps TRBD1 (5 bases). CDR1 is SGHTA and CDR2 is FQGTGA in the germline V gene. The ends were cut back, 1 base at V and 5 bases at J, with 12 bases in the middle. The CDR3 consists of 14 residues. The CDR3 protein is CASSLNQGLNEQYF. CDR3 DNA (partial): TGTGCCAGCAGCTTAAATCAGGGTCTGAACGAG.

Comments on this clone: The read ends 3 residues before the CDR3 terminus; that terminus is restored from the germline J gene. This chain links TRBV2 with TRBJ2-7; TRBD1 aligns across 8 bases. The CDR3 length is 15 residues. Germline trimming cut 6 bases from V and 4 bases from J; bases unmatched to any gene: 11. Germline V CDR1 and CDR2: SNHLY, FYNNEI. Here the CDR3 reads CASSLPQGASYEQYF. The part of the CDR3 DNA that was read is TGTGCCAGCAGCCTTCCTCAGGGGGCGAGTTACGAG.

About this clone itself: The CDR3 is cut off 3 residues early in the read; its end comes from the germline J gene. The rearrangement uses TRBV7-7 and TRBJ2-1; 10 bases agree with TRBD2. This CDR3 region has 15 residues. Trimming removed 5 bases from V and 3 bases from J; junction bases left unmatched: 4. CDR1 and CDR2 from the germline V gene are SSHAT and FNYEAQ (reference sequence). The CDR3: CASSPASGGYNEQFF. The sequenced part of the CDR3 DNA is TGTGCCAGCAGCCCCGCTAGCGGGGGCTACAATGAG.

To note about this clone: The read is 3 residues too short to cover the CDR3 end, so that end is filled in from the germline J gene. This chain uses TRBV12-3 or TRBV12-4 with TRBJ2-7, with D perhaps TRBD1 (6 bases). The CDR3 is 14 residues long. With 5 bases removed from V and 2 bases from J, the gap between germline ends came to 13 bases. The covered CDR3 bases are TGTGCCAGCAGTCTACAGGGATCTACCTACGAG. Amino acid sequence: CASSLQGSTYE. The full CDR3 protein is CASSLQGSTYEQYF.

Notes on this clone: The read stops 3 residues short of the end of the CDR3; the missing end is completed from the germline J gene. This rearrangement joins TRBV5-1 to TRBJ2-3, with 11 bases aligning to TRBD2. CDR1 and CDR2 from the germline V gene are SGHRS and YFSETQ. Unmatched junction bases numbered 10, after V lost 4 bases and J lost 6 bases. CDR3 length: 16 residues. Incomplete CDR3 DNA: TGCGCCAGCAGCGAAGGGACTAGCGGCATCCTGGATACG. Protein sequence: CASSEGTSGILDT. The whole CDR3 protein is CASSEGTSGILDTQYF.

A word on this clone: With the read ending 3 residues before the CDR3 end, the germline J gene is used to fill in that end. The V gene is TRBV2, the J gene TRBJ2-6; 11 bases line up with TRBD1. V lost 4 bases to trimming and J lost 5 bases; unmatched junction nucleotides: 13. This CDR3 has 19 amino acids. In germline, CDR1 is SNHLY, CDR2 FYNNEI. This CDR3 reads CASSGFGTGGKRRANVLTF. CDR3 bases read: TGTGCCAGCAGTGGATTCGGGACAGGGGGAAAGCGGAGGGCCAACGTC.

Turning to this clone: The read ends 3 residues shy of where the CDR3 ends; the end is completed using the germline J gene. The chain is built from TRBV20-1 and TRBJ2-5; a possible D gene is TRBD2 (6 bases). Trimming pared 0 bases from V and 3 bases from J, leaving 8 bases between. Germline V gene sequence: CDR1 DFQATT, CDR2 SNEGSKA (reference sequence). This CDR3 has 13 residues. CDR3 loop: CSAREDYEETQYF. The CDR3 bases that were read are TGCAGTGCTAGAGAGGACTACGAAGAGACC.

Concerning this clone itself: The read gets to within 3 residues of the CDR3 end, and the germline J gene fills in the rest. The V call is TRBV7-9, the J call TRBJ1-4, with D unclear. Per the germline V gene, CDR1 is SEHNR and CDR2 is FQNEAQ (reference sequence). Deletions cut 3 bases from V and 0 bases from J, with 5 bases between. The CDR3 is made up of 14 amino acids. The CDR3 DNA, read in part, is TGTGCCAGCAGCTTCGGGTCAACTAATGAAAAA. Translated: CASSFGSTNEK. The full CDR3 is CASSFGSTNEKLFF.

Turning to this clone: The CDR3 extends 3 residues past the end of the read, so its final part is completed from the germline J gene. The chain joins TRBV28 to TRBJ2-5; 9 bases line up with TRBD2. V gave up 3 bases and J gave up 2 bases; unmatched junction bases: 7. Germline loops: CDR1 MDHEN, CDR2 SYDVKM. This CDR3 region has 16 residues. Partial CDR3 DNA: TGTGCCAGCAGTTTCCACGCTAGCGGGACACAAGAGACC. Encoded protein: CASSFHASGTQET. The full CDR3 is CASSFHASGTQETQYF.

The covered CDR3 bases are TGTGCCAGCAGCGGGACTAGCGGTCCCTACAATGAG. Its protein product is CASSGTSGPYNE. The entire CDR3 protein reads CASSGTSGPYNEQFF. J is TRBJ2-1 and V is TRBV2; 11 bases line up with TRBD2. Read data end 3 residues before the CDR3 end; the end is taken from the germline J gene. CDR1 and CDR2 (germline): SNHLY, FYNNEI. The CDR3 loop spans 15 amino acids. Trimming cost V 6 bases and J 2 bases; bases outside gene matches: 3. Filled out from reference TRBV2 and TRBJ2-1, the complete variable domain reads EPEVTQTPSHQVTQMGQEVILRCVPISNHLYFYWYRQILGQKVEFLVSFYNNEISEKSEIFDDQFSVERPDGSNFTLKIRSTKLEDSAMYFCASSGTSGPYNEQFFGPGTRLTVL.

A remark on this clone: The CDR3 end lies 3 residues beyond the end of the read and is filled in from the germline J gene. The J gene is TRBJ2-1, the V gene TRBV30; 11 positions agree with TRBD2. The ends lost 0 bases at V and 4 bases at J; junction bases unmatched: 2. In germline, CDR1 is GTSNPN, CDR2 SVGIG (reference sequence). The length of the CDR3 is 15 residues. The sequenced part of the CDR3 DNA is TGTGCCTGGAGTGTAGCTAGCGGGAGGTACAATGAG. As protein: CAWSVASGRYNE. The whole CDR3 protein reads CAWSVASGRYNEQFF.

For this clone: The CDR3 goes on 3 residues after the read ends, and that part is filled in from the germline J gene. This rearrangement joins TRBV7-2 to TRBJ2-3; 7 positions match TRBD1. This CDR3 is 15 amino acids long. The V gene's germline CDR1 is SGHTA and CDR2 FQGNSA. V shed 4 bases and J 1 base; nucleotides not matched to a gene: 5. The sequenced part of the CDR3 DNA is TGTGCCAGCAGCTACTACAGGGGTGGCACAGATACG. It codes for CASSYYRGGTDT. The CDR3 in its entirety is CASSYYRGGTDTQYF. The variable domain in full, completed from reference TRBV7-2 and TRBJ2-3, reads GAGVSQSPSNKVTEKGKDVELRCDPISGHTALYWYRQSLGQGLEFLIYFQGNSAPDKSGLPSDRFSAERTGGSVSTLTIQRTQQEDSAVYLCASSYYRGGTDTQYFGPGTRLTVL.

About this clone itself: The read ends 3 residues early relative to the CDR3; the germline J gene fills the gap. This chain connects TRBV12-3 or TRBV12-4 to TRBJ2-7, with TRBD1 matching 9 bases. CDR3 size: 14 residues. V lost 10 bases, J lost 5 bases, and 12 bases stayed unmatched. CDR3 DNA (partial): TGTGCCACCTCACTTCGGGACAGGGTCCACGAG. It translates to CATSLRDRVHE. The CDR3 in its entirety is CATSLRDRVHEQYF.